This TCR beta chain was sequenced in a study of cytomegalovirus exposure and HLA in healthy donors. It was with 60 Vbeta and 13 Jbeta primers that the PCR ran. TCRdb keeps only in-frame clones here, not all; method: immunoSEQ multiplex PCR. Here the sample spans 90,000 to 110,000 clones, under 85% being singletons. This CDR3 is 15 amino acids long. Germline loops: CDR1 SGHTA, CDR2 FQGNSA. V dropped 0 bases and J dropped 1; count of bases not matched to a gene: 0. The chain links TRBV7-2 to TRBJ2-3; 8 bases fit TRBD2. The sequence came from a man in his late teens or twenties in good health and CMV-seronegative. Source material: PBMCs. Here the CDR3 DNA reads TGTGCCAGCAGCTTAGCAGCGGGGGGCACAGATACGCAGTATTTT. It is translated as CASSLAAGGTDTQYF. Full variable domain (missing parts from reference TRBV7-2 and TRBJ2-3): GAGVSQSPSNKVTEKGKDVELRCDPISGHTALYWYRQSLGQGLEFLIYFQGNSAPDKSGLPSDRFSAERTGGSVSTLTIQRTQQEDSAVYLCASSLAAGGTDTQYFGPGTRLTVL.